This T cell receptor (beta chain) was captured by sequencing in a study of shared clonotypes between healthy human individuals. Study-level results: What limited the represented genetic and exposure-history diversity was the small number of donors. Naive subsets typically showed greater estimated richness than memory subsets. Non-shared clonotypes displayed generation probabilities falling below those of clonotypes present in all four donors.

A note on this clone: Antigen specificity is unknown.

CDR1 is SGHDT, CDR2 YYEEEE, per germline. Trimming pared 2 bases from V and 4 bases from J, leaving 12 bases between. The CDR3 sequence is 15 residues long. Deep-level assay runs were performed. Produced via immunoSEQ multiplex PCR; TCRdb's table is partial and in-frame only. The table shows about 2.4 million clones, with over 85% occurring only once. Sequenced material: naive CD4+ T cells sorted from blood. Subset reported: CD45RA+ positively selected. The V call is TRBV5-6, the J call TRBJ2-2; D is uncertain. This receptor was identified in a young man in good health. The CDR3 is CASSFGPTFTGELFF. The DNA of the CDR3 is TGTGCCAGCAGCTTCGGGCCCACTTTCACCGGGGAGCTGTTTTTT.